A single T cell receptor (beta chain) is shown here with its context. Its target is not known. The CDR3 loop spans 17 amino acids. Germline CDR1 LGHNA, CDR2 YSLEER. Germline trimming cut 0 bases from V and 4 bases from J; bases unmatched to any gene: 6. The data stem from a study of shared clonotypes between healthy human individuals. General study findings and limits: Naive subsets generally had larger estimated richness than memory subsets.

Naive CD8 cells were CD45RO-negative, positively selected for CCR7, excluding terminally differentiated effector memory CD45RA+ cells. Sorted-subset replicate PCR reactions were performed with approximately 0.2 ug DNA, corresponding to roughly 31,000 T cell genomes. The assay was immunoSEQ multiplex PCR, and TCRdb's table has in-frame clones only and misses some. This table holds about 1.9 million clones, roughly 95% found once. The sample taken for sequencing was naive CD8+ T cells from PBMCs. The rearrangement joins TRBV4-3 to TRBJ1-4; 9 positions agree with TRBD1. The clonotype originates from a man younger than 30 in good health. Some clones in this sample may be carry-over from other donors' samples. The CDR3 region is CASSQEAGTGFNEKLFF. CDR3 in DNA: TGCGCCAGCAGCCAAGAGGCCGGGACAGGGTTTAATGAAAAACTGTTTTTT.